Shown below are 20 T cell receptor beta chains from a single sample sequenced in a study of STAT5B mutations in CD4+ large granular lymphocyte leukemia. TCRdb's table, derived via immunoSEQ multiplex PCR, lists solely in-frame clones and lacks some. The data show some 30,000 clones, about 65% seen once. The sample comprised CD4+ T cells from blood buffy coats. The source is a human donor in good health.

The chain links TRBV10-2 to TRBJ1-3, with D hard to call. Germline CDR1 WSHSY, CDR2 SAAADI. The CDR3 has 13 residues. The germline V and J ends were trimmed by 2 bases and 0 bases, with 2 bases remaining between them. The CDR3 DNA reads as TGCGCCAGCAGTGAGGGCTCTGGAAACACCATATATTTT. Its translation is CASSEGSGNTIYF.

This clone appeared a few times. This sequence joins TRBV19 and TRBJ1-6; TRBD1 aligns across 9 bases. CDR3 length: 14 residues. Unmatched junction bases numbered 2, after V lost 6 bases and J lost 5 bases. Per germline, CDR1 LNHDA and CDR2 SQIVND (reference sequence). The DNA for the CDR3 is TGTGCCAGTAGACGGACAGGGGATAATTCACCCCTCCACTTT. Protein: CASRRTGDNSPLHF.

This clone was detected only once. The chain is built from TRBV5-6 and TRBJ2-1; 10 nucleotides align to TRBD1. The CDR3 contains 18 residues. Germline-derived CDR1 and CDR2 are SGHDT and YYEEEE. With V trimmed by 0 bases and J by 8 bases, 14 bases remained unmatched. The CDR3, as DNA: TGTGCCAGCAGCTTGGCGGGTTATGCGGGACAGGGGATCGATGAGCAGTTCTTC. This sequence encodes CASSLAGYAGQGIDEQFF.

This chain uses TRBV18 with TRBJ1-5; perhaps TRBD1 as D (6 bases). Germline V gene lookup returns CDR1 KGHSH and CDR2 LQKENI. This CDR3 spans 15 amino acids. Trimming pared 1 base from V and 3 bases from J, leaving 10 bases between. In DNA, the CDR3 is TGTGCCAGCTCACCACAGCGGGACACCAATCAGCCCCAGCATTTT. Translating gives CASSPQRDTNQPQHF.

J is TRBJ1-3 and V is TRBV18; tentative D call: TRBD1 (6 bases). Trimming removed 3 bases at V and 0 bases at J, with 27 bases between. The germline CDR1 and CDR2 sequences are KGHSH and LQKENI. The CDR3 length is 21 residues. This CDR3 is CASSPPPLGTSGHSSGNTIYF. The CDR3, as DNA: TGTGCCAGCTCACCCCCACCACTTGGGACATCCGGGCACAGCTCTGGAAACACCATATATTTT.

V gene TRBV7-2 combines with J gene TRBJ1-4, with TRBD1 identical over 9 bases. This CDR3 region has 15 residues. V trimming: 4 bases; J trimming: 7 bases; junction bases outside the gene matches: 7. The germline V gene encodes CDR1 SGHTA and CDR2 FQGNSA. In DNA, the CDR3 is TGTGCCAGCAGCTGGGGGACAGGGAAACGTGAAAAACTGTTTTTT. Protein: CASSWGTGKREKLFF.

The chain carries TRBV28 and TRBJ2-7; TRBD1 aligns across 7 bases. CDR3 length: 15 residues. J was trimmed by 4 bases and V by 7 bases; bases with no gene match: 13. Per germline, CDR1 MDHEN and CDR2 SYDVKM. CDR3 region: CASTMTGTARYEQYF. The CDR3 DNA is TGTGCCAGCACCATGACCGGGACAGCCAGATACGAGCAGTACTTC. The variable domain in full, completed from reference TRBV28 and TRBJ2-7, reads DVKVTQSSRYLVKRTGEKVFLECVQDMDHENMFWYRQDPGLGLRLIYFSYDVKMKEKGDIPEGYSVSREKKERFSLILESASTNQTSMYLCASTMTGTARYEQYFGPGTRLTVT.

The V gene is TRBV7-8, the J gene TRBJ2-4; 9 positions agree with TRBD1. The length of the CDR3 is 17 residues. V was clipped by 5 bases and J by 0 bases; unmatched bases: 8. CDR1 SGHVS and CDR2 FQNEAQ come from the germline V gene. The CDR3 DNA reads as TGTGCCAGCAGCCCCCGACAGGGGGATTTAGCCAAAAACATTCAGTACTTC. Translation gives CASSPRQGDLAKNIQYF.

This rearrangement joins TRBV7-8 to TRBJ2-4; no clear D gene. This CDR3 is built from 15 residues. Trimming took 0 bases from V and 9 from J, leaving 15 bases between them. In germline, CDR1 is SGHVS, CDR2 FQNEAQ. CDR3 loop: CASSLAGAGTTIQYF. CDR3 bases: TGTGCCAGCAGCTTAGCAGGTGCAGGTACTACCATTCAGTACTTC.

J is TRBJ2-7 and V is TRBV5-5; D gene unclear. The CDR3 consists of 13 residues. CDR1 and CDR2 (germline): SGHKS, YYEKEE (reference sequence). Trimming cost V 3 bases and J 1 base, with 8 bases left between them. For the CDR3, the DNA is TGTGCCAGCAGCTCGTCTGGGTCCTACGAGCAGTACTTC. Translating gives CASSSSGSYEQYF. The entire variable domain, with the rest obtained from reference TRBV5-5 and TRBJ2-7, is as follows: DAGVTQSPTHLIKTRGQQVTLRCSPISGHKSVSWYQQVLGQGPQFIFQYYEKEERGRGNFPDRFSARQFPNYSSELNVNALLLGDSALYLCASSSSGSYEQYFGPGTRLTVT.

V gene TRBV4-2 combines with J gene TRBJ1-4; D remains unclear. Trimming removed 0 bases at V and 7 bases at J, with 12 bases between. This CDR3 is built from 15 residues. Germline V lookup: CDR1 LGHNA, CDR2 YNFKEQ. CDR3 nucleotide sequence: TGTGCCAGCAGCCAAGAACCAGGTTCCGTTGAAAAACTGTTTTTT. As protein: CASSQEPGSVEKLFF.

This clone was detected only a few times. The chain has TRBV11-3 and TRBJ2-7; 9 positions match TRBD1. CDR1 and CDR2 (germline): SGHNT, YENEEA. Trimming took 6 bases from V and 4 from J; bases not matched to a gene: 4. CDR3 size: 13 residues. The CDR3 sequence: CASRPTGGYEQYF. CDR3 sequence (DNA): TGTGCCAGCAGACCGACAGGGGGTTACGAGCAGTACTTC.

This chain uses TRBV5-1 with TRBJ1-6, with D tentatively TRBD1 (6 bases). Trimming stripped 7 bases from V and 5 bases from J, with 10 bases between. Germline CDR1 SGHRS, CDR2 YFSETQ. CDR3 size: 13 residues. CDR3 in amino acids: CASSGVNNSPLHF. CDR3 DNA: TGCGCCAGCTCAGGGGTTAATAATTCACCCCTCCACTTT.

This chain joins TRBV18 and TRBJ2-3, with D unclear. CDR3 length: 14 amino acids. Germline V gene data show CDR1 as KGHSH and CDR2 as LQKENI. V shed 5 bases and J shed 3 bases, with 12 bases lying between them. DNA of the CDR3: TGTGCCAGCTCATGGGCATCGGTAACAGATACGCAGTATTTT. The encoded protein is CASSWASVTDTQYF.

The V gene is TRBV6-1, the J gene TRBJ2-1, with D possibly matching TRBD1 (6 bases). This CDR3 region has 13 residues. Per germline, CDR1 MNHNS and CDR2 SASEGT. V gave up 11 bases and J gave up 6 bases, with 17 bases separating them. The CDR3 nucleotides are TGTGCCGGCCTTGGGATAGGGGGCAATGAGCAGTTCTTC. Protein product: CAGLGIGGNEQFF.

For the CDR3, the DNA is TGCGCCAGCAGCTCCGAGCGGGGGGAGCAGTTCTTC. Protein product: CASSSERGEQFF. The chain carries TRBV5-1 and TRBJ2-1; 8 positions agree with TRBD2. This CDR3 has 12 amino acids. Per the germline V gene, CDR1 is SGHRS and CDR2 is YFSETQ. V was clipped by 3 bases and J by 10 bases; unmatched bases: 3.

The chain recombines TRBV10-2 with TRBJ2-1, with D tentatively TRBD1 (5 bases). This CDR3 is built from 14 residues. In germline, CDR1 is WSHSY, CDR2 SAAADI. V gave up 0 bases and J gave up 6 bases, with 9 bases separating them. The DNA for the CDR3 is TGCGCCAGCAGTGAGTCCCAGGGTCCCAATGAGCAGTTCTTC. Encoded protein: CASSESQGPNEQFF.

This clone came up once. CDR3 nucleotide sequence: TGCAGCGTTTGGCAGGACAATCAGCCCCAGCATTTT. Translation gives CSVWQDNQPQHF. This chain connects TRBV29-1 to TRBJ1-5; unclear D gene. CDR1 SQVTM and CDR2 ANQGSEA come from the germline V gene. CDR3 size: 12 residues. Trimming took off 5 bases at V and 3 bases at J, with 8 bases between the two ends.

The rearrangement joins TRBV29-1 to TRBJ1-3; no definite D call. The CDR3 loop spans 13 amino acids. Germline loops: CDR1 SQVTM, CDR2 ANQGSEA. V dropped 4 bases and J dropped 0 bases, with 7 bases sitting between them. The CDR3 DNA reads TGCAGCGTTGGTGCAAGCTCTGGAAACACCATATATTTT. This translates into CSVGASSGNTIYF. The whole variable domain, remainder taken from reference TRBV29-1 and TRBJ1-3, is SAVISQKPSRDICQRGTSLTIQCQVDSQVTMMFWYRQQPGQSLTLIATANQGSEATYESGFVIDKFPISRPNLTFSTLTVSNMSPEDSSIYLCSVGASSGNTIYFGEGSWLTVV.

The gene calls are TRBV7-8 and TRBJ2-3; D remains unclear. Trimming removed 0 bases from V and 6 bases from J, with 10 bases in between. The germline CDR1 and CDR2 sequences are SGHVS and FQNEAQ. The CDR3 totals 14 residues. CDR3 bases: TGTGCCAGCAGCTTAGCGCGGTGGGTGGATACGCAGTATTTT. It encodes CASSLARWVDTQYF.